The table lists the clone carrying this T cell receptor beta chain with many counts. The antigen is undetermined. The read terminates 3 residues before the CDR3 end, so the remaining end is supplied by the germline J gene. The data stem from a study of T cell clonality in common variable immunodeficiency. Regarding the study as a whole: Fewer TCRbeta clones were shared among CVID subjects than controls. CVID subjects had higher TCRbeta clonality than healthy controls, most marked in about a third.

This CDR3 is 18 amino acids long. V was cut by 1 base and J by 3 bases, with 21 bases left in between. Germline CDR1 reads KGHSH; CDR2 reads LQKENI. Caucasian heritage predominated among both patients and controls. Equal genomic DNA amounts from CVID and control samples were sequenced. TCRdb's table, derived via immunoSEQ multiplex PCR, lists solely in-frame clones and lacks some. This record lists 50,000 or so clones, none seen once only, and the top ten clones contain approximately 3.6%. The clonotype originates from a person aged 18 to 75 in good health. Sequenced: peripheral blood mononuclear cells. The J gene is TRBJ1-1, the V gene TRBV18, with a tentative D call TRBD1 (5 bases). This chain's CDR3 is CASSPQAQGRAGDTEAFF. Partial CDR3 DNA: TGTGCCAGCTCACCACAGGCCCAGGGCAGGGCGGGGGACACTGAA.